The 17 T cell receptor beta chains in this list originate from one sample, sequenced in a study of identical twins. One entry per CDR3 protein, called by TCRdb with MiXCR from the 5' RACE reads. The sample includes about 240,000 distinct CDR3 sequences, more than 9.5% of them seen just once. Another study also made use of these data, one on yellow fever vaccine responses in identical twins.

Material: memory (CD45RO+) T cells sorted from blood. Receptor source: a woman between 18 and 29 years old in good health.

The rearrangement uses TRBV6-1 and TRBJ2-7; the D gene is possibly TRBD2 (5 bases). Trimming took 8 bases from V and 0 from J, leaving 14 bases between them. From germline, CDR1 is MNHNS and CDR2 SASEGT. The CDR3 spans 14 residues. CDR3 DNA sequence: TGTGCCAGCCCCCGGGCGAGGGACTCCTACGAGCAGTACTTC. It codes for CASPRARDSYEQYF.

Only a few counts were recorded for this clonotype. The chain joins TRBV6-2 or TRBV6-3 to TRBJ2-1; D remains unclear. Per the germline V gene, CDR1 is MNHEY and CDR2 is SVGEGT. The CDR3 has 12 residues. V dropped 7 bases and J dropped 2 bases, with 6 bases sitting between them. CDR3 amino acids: CASTSPYNEQFF. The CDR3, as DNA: TGTGCCAGCACGTCTCCCTACAATGAGCAGTTCTTC.

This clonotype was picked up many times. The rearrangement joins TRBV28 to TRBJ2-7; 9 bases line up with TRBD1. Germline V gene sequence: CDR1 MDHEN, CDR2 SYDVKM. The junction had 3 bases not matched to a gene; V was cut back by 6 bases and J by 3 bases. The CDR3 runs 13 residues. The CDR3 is CASRQGADYEQYF. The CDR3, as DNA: TGTGCCAGCAGACAGGGGGCTGACTACGAGCAGTACTTC.

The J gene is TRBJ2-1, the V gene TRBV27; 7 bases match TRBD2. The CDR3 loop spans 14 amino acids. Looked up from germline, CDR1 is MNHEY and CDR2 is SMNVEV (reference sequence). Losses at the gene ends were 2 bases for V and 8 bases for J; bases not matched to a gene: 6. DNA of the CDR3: TGTGCCAGCAGTTTAGGGGGGAGGGCCGATGAGCAGTTCTTC. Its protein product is CASSLGGRADEQFF.

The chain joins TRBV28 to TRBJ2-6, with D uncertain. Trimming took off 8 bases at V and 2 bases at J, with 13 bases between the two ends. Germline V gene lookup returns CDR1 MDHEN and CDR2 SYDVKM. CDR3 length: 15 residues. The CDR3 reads CASSPALAGANVLTF. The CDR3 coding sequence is TGTGCCAGCTCCCCGGCCCTAGCTGGGGCCAACGTCCTGACTTTC.

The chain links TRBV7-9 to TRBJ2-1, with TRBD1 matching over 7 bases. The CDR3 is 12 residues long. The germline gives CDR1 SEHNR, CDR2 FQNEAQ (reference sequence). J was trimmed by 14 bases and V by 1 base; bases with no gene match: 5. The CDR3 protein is CASSLGSGQEFF. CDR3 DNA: TGTGCCAGCAGCTTAGGATCCGGACAGGAGTTCTTC. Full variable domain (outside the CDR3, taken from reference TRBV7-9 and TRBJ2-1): DTGVSQNPRHKITKRGQNVTFRCDPISEHNRLYWYRQTLGQGPEFLTYFQNEAQLEKSRLLSDRFSAERPKGSFSTLEIQRTEQGDSAMYLCASSLGSGQEFFGPGTRLTVL.

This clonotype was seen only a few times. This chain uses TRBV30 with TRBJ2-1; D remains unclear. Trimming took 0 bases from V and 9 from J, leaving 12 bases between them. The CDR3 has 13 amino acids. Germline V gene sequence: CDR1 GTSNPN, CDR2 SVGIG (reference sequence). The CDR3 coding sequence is TGTGCCTGGAGTGTACCCGTTCTCCCTGAGCAGTTCTTC. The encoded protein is CAWSVPVLPEQFF. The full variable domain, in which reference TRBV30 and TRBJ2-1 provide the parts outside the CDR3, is SQTIHQWPATLVQPVGSPLSLECTVEGTSNPNLYWYRQAAGRGLQLLFYSVGIGQISSEVPQNLSASRPQDRQFILSSKKLLLSDSGFYLCAWSVPVLPEQFFGPGTRLTVL.

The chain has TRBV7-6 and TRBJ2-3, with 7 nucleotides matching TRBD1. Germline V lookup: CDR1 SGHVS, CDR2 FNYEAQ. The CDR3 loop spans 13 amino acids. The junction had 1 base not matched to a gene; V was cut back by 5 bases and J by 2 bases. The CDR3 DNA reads TGTGCCAGCAGCCAGGGGGTCACAGATACGCAGTATTTT. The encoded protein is CASSQGVTDTQYF.

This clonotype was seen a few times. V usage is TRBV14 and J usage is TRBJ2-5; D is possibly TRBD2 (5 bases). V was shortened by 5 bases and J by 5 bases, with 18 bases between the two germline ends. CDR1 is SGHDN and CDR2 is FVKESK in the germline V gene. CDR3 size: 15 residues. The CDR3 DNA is TGTGCCAGCAGCTACCGGACCCAGCGGTGGGAGACCCAGTACTTC. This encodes CASSYRTQRWETQYF.

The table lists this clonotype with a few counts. Here the CDR3 reads CASSFTTDANYGYTF. CDR3 nucleotides: TGTGCCAGCAGCTTTACGACAGACGCTAACTATGGCTACACCTTC. This chain joins TRBV5-6 and TRBJ1-2; weak D call: TRBD1 (5 bases). Germline V gives CDR1 SGHDT, CDR2 YYEEEE. The CDR3 sequence is 15 residues long. V shed 2 bases and J shed 0 bases, with 11 bases lying between them.

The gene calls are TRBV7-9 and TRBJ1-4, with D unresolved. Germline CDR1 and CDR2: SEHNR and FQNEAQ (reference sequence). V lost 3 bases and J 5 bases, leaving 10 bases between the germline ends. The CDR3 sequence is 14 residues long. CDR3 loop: CASSLDQMNEKLFF. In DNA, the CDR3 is TGTGCCAGCAGCTTGGATCAGATGAATGAAAAACTGTTTTTT.

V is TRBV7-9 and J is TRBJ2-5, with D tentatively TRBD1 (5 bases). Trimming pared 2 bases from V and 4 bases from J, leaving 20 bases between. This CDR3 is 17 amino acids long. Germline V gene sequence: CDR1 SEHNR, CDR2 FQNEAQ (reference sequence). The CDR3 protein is CASSLRSAGKDGETQYF. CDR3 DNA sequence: TGTGCCAGCAGCTTAAGGTCGGCAGGGAAAGACGGAGAGACCCAGTACTTC.

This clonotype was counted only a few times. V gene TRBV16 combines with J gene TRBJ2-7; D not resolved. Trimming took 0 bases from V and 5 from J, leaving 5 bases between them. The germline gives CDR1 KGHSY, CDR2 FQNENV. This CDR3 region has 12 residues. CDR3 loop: CASSQSQNEQYF. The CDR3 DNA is TGTGCCAGCAGCCAATCTCAGAACGAGCAGTACTTC.

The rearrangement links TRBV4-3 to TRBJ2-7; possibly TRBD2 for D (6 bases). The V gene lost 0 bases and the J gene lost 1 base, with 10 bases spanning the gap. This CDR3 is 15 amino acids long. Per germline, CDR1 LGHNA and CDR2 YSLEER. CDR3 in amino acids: CASSQELAGSYEQYF. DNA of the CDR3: TGCGCCAGCAGCCAAGAATTGGCGGGGTCCTACGAGCAGTACTTC.

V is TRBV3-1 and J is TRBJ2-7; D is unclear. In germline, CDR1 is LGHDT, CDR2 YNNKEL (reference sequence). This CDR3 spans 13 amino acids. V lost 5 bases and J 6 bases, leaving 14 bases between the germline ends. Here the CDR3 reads CASSADITAEQYF. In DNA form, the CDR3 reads TGTGCCAGCAGCGCCGATATTACGGCCGAGCAGTACTTC.

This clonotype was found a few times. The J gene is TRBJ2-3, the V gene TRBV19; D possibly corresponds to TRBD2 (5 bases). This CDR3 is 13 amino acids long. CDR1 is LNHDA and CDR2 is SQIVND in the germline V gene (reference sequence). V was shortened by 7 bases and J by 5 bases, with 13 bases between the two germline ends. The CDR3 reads CASTGSAVDTQYF. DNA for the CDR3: TGTGCCAGTACGGGATCGGCTGTAGATACGCAGTATTTT.

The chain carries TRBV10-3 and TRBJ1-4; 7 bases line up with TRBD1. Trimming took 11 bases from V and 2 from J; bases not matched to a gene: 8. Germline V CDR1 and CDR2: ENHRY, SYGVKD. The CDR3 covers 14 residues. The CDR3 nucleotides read TGTGCCTCCAGGGGGGCAGGCACTAATGAAAAACTGTTTTTT. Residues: CASRGAGTNEKLFF.